This T cell receptor beta chain was observed in a study of neoadjuvant anti-PD-1 for oral cavity cancer. Across the study: Patients without progression received a fourth nivolumab dose around day 43, then surgical resection on days 50-56. Study-level points and caveats: After neoadjuvant nivolumab, PBMC T cell clonality was significantly higher in non-responders than responders.

Patients had newly diagnosed, untreated stage II-IVA oral cavity squamous cell carcinoma. Blood cells were analyzed directly, without culture or expansion. With respect to this clone: Its antigen is undetermined.

TCRdb's table, derived via immunoSEQ multiplex PCR, lists solely in-frame clones and lacks some. In the table there are around 13,000 clones, over 50% of which are singletons. CDR1 MNHEY and CDR2 SMNVEV come from the germline V gene (reference sequence). CDR3 length: 14 amino acids. J lost 6 bases, V lost 5 bases, and 3 bases had no gene match. The clonotype was recovered from a person between 35 and 79 years old with oral cavity squamous cell carcinoma. The chain couples TRBV27 to TRBJ1-6; TRBD1 matches at 8 bases. Sequences were derived from PBMCs, sampled before nivolumab (anti-PD-1) treatment. CDR3 residues: CASSLGQVNSPLHF. The CDR3, as DNA: TGTGCCAGCAGTCTGGGACAGGTTAATTCACCCCTCCACTTT.